The clone carrying this TCR beta chain showed up just a few times. MiXCR, run by TCRdb on the RT-PCR reads, gives a single entry per CDR3 protein. The repertoire consists of about 680,000 distinct CDR3 sequences, with approximately 14% occurring once and the leading ten covering 3.6%. The sample comprised memory CD4+ T cells from blood. The sequence came from a female donor in good health, serving as a healthy control.

The CDR3: CASSVKVLSTEAFF. The DNA of the CDR3 is TGTGCCAGCAGTGTAAAGGTCTTGAGCACTGAAGCTTTCTTT. The chain employs TRBV2 and TRBJ1-1; the D is unclear. The germline V gene has CDR1 SNHLY and CDR2 FYNNEI. The CDR3 extends over 14 amino acids. Deletions cut 4 bases from V and 4 bases from J, with 13 bases between.